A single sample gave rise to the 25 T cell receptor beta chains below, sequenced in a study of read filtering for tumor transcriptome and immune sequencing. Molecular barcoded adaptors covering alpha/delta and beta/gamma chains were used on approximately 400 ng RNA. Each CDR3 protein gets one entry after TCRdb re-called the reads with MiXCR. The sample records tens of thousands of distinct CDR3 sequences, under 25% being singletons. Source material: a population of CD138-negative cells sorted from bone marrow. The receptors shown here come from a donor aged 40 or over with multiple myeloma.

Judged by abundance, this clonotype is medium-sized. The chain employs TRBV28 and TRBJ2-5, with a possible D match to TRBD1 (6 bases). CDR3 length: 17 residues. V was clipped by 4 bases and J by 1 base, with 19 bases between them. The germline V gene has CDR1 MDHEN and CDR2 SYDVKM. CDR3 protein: CASSSAIVQGVQETQYF. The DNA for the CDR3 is TGTGCCAGCAGTTCTGCGATCGTACAGGGAGTCCAAGAGACCCAGTACTTC. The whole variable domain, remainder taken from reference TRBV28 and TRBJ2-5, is DVKVTQSSRYLVKRTGEKVFLECVQDMDHENMFWYRQDPGLGLRLIYFSYDVKMKEKGDIPEGYSVSREKKERFSLILESASTNQTSMYLCASSSAIVQGVQETQYFGPGTRLLVL.

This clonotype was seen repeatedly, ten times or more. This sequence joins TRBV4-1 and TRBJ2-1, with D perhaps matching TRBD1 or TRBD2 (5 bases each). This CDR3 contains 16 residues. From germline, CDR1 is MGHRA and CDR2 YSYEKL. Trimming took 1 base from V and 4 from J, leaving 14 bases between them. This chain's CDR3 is CASSQGGTGYYNEQFF. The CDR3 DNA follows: TGCGCCAGCAGCCAAGGAGGGACGGGGTATTACAATGAGCAGTTCTTC.

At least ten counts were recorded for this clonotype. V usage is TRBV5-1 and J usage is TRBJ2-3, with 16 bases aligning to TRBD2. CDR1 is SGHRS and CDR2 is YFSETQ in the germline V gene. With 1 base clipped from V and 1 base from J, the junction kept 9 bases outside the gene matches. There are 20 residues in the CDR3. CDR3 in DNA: TGCGCCAGCAGCTTGTTTCCGGGACTAGCGGGAGGGCCGGGCACAGATACGCAGTATTTT. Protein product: CASSLFPGLAGGPGTDTQYF.

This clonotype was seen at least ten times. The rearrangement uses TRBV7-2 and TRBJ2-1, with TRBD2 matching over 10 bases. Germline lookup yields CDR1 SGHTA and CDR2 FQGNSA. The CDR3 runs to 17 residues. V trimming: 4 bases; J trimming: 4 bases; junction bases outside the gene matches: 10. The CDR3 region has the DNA TGTGCCAGCAGCTCATACCAACTAGCGGGACAATACAATGAGCAGTTCTTC. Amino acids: CASSSYQLAGQYNEQFF.

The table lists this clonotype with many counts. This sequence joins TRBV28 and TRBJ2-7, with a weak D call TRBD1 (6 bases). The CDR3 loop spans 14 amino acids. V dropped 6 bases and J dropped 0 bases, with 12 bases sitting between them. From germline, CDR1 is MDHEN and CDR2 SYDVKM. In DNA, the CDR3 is TGTGCCAGCAGAACAGGGAAAAGCTCCTACGAGCAGTACTTC. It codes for CASRTGKSSYEQYF.

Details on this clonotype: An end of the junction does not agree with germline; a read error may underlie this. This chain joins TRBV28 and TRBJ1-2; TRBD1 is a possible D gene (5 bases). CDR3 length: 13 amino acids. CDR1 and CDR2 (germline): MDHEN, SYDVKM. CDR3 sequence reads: CASSLNGQHGYAF. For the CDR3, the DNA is TGTGCCAGCAGTTTAAACGGACAACATGGCTACGCCTTC.

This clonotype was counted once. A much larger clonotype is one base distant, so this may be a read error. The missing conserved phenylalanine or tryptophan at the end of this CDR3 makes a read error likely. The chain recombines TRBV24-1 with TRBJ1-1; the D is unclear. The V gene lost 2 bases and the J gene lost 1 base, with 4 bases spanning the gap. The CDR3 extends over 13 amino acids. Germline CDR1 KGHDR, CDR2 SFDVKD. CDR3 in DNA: TGTGCCACCAGTGATTCCTGGAACACTGAAGCTTTCTCT. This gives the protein CATSDSWNTEAFS.

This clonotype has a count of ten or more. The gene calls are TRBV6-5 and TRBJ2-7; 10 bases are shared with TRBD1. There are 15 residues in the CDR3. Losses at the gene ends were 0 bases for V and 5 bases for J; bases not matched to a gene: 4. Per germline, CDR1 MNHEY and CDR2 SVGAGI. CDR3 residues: CASSYSGQGINEQYF. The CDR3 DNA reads TGTGCCAGCAGTTACTCGGGACAGGGGATTAACGAGCAGTACTTC.

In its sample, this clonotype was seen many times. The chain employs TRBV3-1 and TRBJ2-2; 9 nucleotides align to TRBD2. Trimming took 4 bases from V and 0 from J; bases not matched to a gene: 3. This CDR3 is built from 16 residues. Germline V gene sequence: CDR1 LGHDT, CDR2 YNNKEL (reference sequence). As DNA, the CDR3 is TGTGCCAGCAGCCTCCTAGCGGGGTCGAACACCGGGGAGCTGTTTTTT. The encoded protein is CASSLLAGSNTGELFF.

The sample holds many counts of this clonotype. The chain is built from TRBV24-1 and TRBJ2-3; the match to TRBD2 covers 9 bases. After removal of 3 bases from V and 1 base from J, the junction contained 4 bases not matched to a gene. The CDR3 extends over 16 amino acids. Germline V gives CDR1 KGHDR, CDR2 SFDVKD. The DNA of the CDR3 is TGTGCCACCAGTGATCCGGTAGCGGGGGGCACAGATACGCAGTATTTT. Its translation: CATSDPVAGGTDTQYF.

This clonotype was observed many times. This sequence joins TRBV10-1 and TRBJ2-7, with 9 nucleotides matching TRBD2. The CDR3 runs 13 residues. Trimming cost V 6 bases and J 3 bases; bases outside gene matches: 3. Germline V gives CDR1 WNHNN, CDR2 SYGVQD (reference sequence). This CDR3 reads CASSAGGSYEQYF. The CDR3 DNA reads TGCGCCAGCAGCGCGGGAGGGAGCTACGAGCAGTACTTC.

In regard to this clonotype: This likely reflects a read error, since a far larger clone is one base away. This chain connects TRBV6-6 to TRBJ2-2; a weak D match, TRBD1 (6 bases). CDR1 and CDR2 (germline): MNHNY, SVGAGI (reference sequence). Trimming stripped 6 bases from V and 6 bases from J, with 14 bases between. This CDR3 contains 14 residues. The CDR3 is CASRYIQGSGELFF. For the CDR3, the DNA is TGTGCCAGCAGGTACATCCAGGGGTCCGGGGAGCTGTTTTTT.

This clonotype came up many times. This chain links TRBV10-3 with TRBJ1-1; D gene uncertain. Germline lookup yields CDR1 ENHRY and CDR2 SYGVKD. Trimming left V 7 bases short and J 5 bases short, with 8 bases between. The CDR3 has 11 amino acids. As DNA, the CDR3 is TGTGCCATCACGTCGGCTACTGAAGCTTTCTTT. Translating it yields CAITSATEAFF.

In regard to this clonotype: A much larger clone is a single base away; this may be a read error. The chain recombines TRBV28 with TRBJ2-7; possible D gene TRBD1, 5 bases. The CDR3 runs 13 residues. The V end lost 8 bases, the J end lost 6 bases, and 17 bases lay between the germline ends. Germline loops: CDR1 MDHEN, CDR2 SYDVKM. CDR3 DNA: TGTGCCAGCGGCCAGGGCAAACCCAGCGAGCAGTACTTC. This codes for CASGQGKPSEQYF.

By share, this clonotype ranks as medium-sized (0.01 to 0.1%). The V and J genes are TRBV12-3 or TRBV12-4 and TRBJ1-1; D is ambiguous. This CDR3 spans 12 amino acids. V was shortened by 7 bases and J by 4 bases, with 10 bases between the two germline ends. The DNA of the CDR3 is TGTGCCAGCACTTGGAGGGTCACTGAAGCTTTCTTT. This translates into CASTWRVTEAFF.

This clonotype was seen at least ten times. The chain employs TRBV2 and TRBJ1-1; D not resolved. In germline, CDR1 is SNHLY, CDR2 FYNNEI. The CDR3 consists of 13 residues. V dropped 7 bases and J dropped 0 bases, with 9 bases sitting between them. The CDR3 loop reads CASTISLNTEAFF. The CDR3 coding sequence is TGTGCCAGCACGATAAGTCTGAACACTGAAGCTTTCTTT.

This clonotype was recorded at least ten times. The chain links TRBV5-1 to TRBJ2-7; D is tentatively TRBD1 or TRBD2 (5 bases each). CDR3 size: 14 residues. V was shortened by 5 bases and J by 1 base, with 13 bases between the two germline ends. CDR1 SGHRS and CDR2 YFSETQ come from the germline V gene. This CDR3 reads CASRFDWGSYEQYF. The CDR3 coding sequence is TGCGCCAGCAGGTTCGATTGGGGGTCCTACGAGCAGTACTTC.

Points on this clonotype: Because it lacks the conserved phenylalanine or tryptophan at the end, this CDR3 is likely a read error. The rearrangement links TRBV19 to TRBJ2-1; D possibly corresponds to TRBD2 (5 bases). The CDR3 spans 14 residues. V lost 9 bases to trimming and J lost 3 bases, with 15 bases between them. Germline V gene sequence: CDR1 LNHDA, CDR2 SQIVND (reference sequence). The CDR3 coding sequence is TGTGCCAGGAGTGTAGAGGGTAGCTACAATGAGCAGTTCTCC. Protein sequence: CARSVEGSYNEQFS.

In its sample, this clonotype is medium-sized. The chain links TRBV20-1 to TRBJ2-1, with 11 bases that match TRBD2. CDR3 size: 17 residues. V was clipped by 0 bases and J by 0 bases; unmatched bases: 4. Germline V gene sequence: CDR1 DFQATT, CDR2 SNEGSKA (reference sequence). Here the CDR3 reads CSARDRTSGSSYNEQFF. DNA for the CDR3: TGCAGTGCTAGAGATCGAACTAGCGGGAGCTCCTACAATGAGCAGTTCTTC.

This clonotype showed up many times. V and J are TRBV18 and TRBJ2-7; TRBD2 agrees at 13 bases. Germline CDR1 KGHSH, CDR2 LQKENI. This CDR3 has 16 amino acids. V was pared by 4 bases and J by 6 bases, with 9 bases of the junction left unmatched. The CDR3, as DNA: TGTGCCAGCTCACAACCGGGACTAGCGGGGCTGGGCGAGCAGTACTTC. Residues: CASSQPGLAGLGEQYF.

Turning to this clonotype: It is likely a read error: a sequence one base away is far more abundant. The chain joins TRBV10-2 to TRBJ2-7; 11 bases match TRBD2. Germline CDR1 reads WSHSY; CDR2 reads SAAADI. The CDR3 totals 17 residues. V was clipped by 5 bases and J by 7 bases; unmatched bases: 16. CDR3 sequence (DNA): TGCGCCAGCAGTTTCCGAGCATTTGGGACTAGCGGAAATGAGCAGTACTTC. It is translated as CASSFRAFGTSGNEQYF.

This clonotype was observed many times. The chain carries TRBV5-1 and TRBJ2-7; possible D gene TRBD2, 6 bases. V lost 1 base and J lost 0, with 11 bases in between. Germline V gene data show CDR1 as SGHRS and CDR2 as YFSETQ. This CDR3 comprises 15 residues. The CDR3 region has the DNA TGCGCCAGCAGCTTGTATGGGGGGAACTCCTACGAGCAGTACTTC. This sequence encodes CASSLYGGNSYEQYF.

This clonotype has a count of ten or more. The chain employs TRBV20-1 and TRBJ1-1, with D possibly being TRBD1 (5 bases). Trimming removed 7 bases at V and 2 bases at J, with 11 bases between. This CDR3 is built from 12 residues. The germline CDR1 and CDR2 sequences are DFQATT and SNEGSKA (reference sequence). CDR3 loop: CSVQRGNTEAFF. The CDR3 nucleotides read TGCAGTGTTCAGAGGGGCAACACTGAAGCTTTCTTT.

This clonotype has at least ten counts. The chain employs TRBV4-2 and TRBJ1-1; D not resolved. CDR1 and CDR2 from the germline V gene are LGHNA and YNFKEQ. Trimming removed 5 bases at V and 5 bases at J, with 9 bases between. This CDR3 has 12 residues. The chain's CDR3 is CASSLDGTEAFF. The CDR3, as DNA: TGTGCCAGCAGCTTGGACGGGACTGAAGCTTTCTTT.

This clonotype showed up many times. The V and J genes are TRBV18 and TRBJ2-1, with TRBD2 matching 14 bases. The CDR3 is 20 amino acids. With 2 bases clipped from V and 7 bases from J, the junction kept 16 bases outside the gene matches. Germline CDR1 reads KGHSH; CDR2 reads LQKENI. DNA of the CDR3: TGTGCCAGCTCACCATACGGGGGACTAGCGGGAGCCGAGAAGAGAAATGAGCAGTTCTTC. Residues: CASSPYGGLAGAEKRNEQFF.